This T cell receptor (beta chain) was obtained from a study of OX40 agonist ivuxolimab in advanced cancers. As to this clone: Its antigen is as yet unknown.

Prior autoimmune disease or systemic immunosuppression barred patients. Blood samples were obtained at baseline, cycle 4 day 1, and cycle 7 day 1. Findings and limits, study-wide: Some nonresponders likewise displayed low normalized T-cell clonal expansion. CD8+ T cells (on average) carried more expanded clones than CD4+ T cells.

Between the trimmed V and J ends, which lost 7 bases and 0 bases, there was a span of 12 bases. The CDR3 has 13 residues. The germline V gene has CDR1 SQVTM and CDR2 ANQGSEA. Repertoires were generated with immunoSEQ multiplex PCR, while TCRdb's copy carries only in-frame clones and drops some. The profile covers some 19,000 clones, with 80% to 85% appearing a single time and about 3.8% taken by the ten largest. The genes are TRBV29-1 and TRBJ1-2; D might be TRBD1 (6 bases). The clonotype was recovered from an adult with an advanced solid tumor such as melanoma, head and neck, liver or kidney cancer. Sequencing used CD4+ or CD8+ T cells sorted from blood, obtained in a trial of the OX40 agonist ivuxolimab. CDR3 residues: CSATTGTNYGYTF. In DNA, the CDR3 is TGCAGCGCGACTACAGGGACTAACTATGGCTACACCTTC.